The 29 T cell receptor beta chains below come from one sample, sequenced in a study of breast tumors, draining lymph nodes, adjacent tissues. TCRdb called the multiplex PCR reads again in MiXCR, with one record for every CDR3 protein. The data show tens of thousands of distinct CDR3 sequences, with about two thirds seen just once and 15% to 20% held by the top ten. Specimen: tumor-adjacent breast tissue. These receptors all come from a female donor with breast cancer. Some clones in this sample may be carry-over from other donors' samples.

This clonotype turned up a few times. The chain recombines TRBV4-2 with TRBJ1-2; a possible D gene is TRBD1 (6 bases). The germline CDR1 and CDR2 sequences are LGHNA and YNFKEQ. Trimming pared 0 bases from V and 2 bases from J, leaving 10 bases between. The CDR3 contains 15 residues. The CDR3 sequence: CASSQDRGANYGYTF. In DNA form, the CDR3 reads TGTGCCAGCAGCCAAGATCGGGGGGCCAACTATGGCTACACCTTC.

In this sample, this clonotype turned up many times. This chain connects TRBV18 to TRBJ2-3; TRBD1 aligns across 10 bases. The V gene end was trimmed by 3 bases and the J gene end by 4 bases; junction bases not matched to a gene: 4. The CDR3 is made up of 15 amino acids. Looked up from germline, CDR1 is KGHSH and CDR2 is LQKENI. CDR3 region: CASSPGQGEADTQYF. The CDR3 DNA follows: TGTGCCAGCTCACCCGGACAGGGGGAGGCAGATACGCAGTATTTT.

CDR3 in amino acids: CASSLIGQNTGELFF. The CDR3 DNA is TGCGCCAGCAGCTTGATTGGCCAGAACACCGGGGAGCTGTTTTTT. V gene TRBV5-1 combines with J gene TRBJ2-2; D not certain. The CDR3 is 15 residues long. The germline V and J ends were trimmed by 1 base and 1 base, with 8 bases remaining between them. Germline V gene data show CDR1 as SGHRS and CDR2 as YFSETQ.

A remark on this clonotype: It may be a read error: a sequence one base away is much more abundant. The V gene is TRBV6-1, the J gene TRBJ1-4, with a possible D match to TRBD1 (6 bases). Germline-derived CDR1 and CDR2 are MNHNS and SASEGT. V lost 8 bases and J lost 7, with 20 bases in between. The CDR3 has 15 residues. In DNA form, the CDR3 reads TGTGCCAGCGGTCAAGGGTGGGGGGCGGGTGAAAAACTGTTTTTT. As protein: CASGQGWGAGEKLFF.

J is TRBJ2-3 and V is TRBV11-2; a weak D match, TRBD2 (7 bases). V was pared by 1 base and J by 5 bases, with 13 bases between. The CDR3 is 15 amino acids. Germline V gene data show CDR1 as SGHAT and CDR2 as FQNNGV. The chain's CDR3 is CASSLGGGVEDTQYF. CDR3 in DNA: TGTGCCAGCAGCTTAGGAGGGGGGGTTGAAGATACGCAGTATTTT.

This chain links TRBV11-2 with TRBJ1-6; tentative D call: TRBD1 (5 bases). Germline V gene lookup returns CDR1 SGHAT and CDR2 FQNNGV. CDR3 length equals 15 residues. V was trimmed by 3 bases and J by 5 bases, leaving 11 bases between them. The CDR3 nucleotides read TGTGCCAGCAGCTTCTCGGGGGGGAATAATTCACCCCTCCACTTT. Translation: CASSFSGGNNSPLHF.

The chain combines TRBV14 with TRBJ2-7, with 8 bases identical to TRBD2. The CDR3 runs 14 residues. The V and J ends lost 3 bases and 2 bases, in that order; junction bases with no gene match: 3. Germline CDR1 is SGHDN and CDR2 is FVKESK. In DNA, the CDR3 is TGTGCCAGCAGCCAGTGGCGGGGGGCCTACGAGCAGTACTTC. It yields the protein CASSQWRGAYEQYF.

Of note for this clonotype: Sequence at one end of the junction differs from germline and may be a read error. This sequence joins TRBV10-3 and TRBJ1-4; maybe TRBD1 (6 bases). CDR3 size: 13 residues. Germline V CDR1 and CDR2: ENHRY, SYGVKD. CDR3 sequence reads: CAIKEQGNEKLFF. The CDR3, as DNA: TGTGCCATCAAGGAGCAGGGGAATGAAAAACTGTTTTTC.

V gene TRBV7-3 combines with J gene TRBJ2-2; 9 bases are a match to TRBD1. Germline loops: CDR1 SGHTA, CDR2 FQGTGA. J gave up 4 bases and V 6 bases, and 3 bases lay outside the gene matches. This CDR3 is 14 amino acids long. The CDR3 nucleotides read TGTGCCAGCAGACAGGACAGGGGCACCGGGGAGCTGTTTTTT. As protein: CASRQDRGTGELFF.

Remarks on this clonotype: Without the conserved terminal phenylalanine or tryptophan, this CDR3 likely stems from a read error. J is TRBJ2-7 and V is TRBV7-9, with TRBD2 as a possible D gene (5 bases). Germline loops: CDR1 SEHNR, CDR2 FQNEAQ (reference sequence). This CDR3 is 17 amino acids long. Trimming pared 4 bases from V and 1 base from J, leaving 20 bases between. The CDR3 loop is CASSSNSYEGKSYEQYL. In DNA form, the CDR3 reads TGTGCCAGCAGCTCCAACTCCTACGAGGGAAAATCCTACGAGCAGTACCTC.

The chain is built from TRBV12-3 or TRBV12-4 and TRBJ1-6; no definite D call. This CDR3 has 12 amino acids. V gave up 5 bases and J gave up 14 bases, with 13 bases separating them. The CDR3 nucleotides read TGTGCCAGCAGTAAAGGAGGAGTCTCCCTCCACTTT. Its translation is CASSKGGVSLHF.

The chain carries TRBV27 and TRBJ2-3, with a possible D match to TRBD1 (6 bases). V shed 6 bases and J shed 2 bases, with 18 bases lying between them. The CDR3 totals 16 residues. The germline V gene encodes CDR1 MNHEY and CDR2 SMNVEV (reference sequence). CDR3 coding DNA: TGTGCCAGCAGCCCCAACCCCCAGGGGATCACAGATACGCAGTATTTT. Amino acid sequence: CASSPNPQGITDTQYF.

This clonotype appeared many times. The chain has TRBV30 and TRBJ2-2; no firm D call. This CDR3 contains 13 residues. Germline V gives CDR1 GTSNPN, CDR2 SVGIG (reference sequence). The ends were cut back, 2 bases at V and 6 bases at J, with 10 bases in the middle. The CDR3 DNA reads TGTGCCTGGAGTCCCGGACGGCCCGGGGAGCTGTTTTTT. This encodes CAWSPGRPGELFF.

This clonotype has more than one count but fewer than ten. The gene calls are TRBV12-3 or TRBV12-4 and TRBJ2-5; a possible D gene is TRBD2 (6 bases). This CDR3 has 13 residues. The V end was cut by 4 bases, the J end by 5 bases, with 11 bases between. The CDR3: CASSYPEGETQYF. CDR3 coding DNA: TGTGCCAGCAGTTACCCGGAGGGGGAGACCCAGTACTTC.

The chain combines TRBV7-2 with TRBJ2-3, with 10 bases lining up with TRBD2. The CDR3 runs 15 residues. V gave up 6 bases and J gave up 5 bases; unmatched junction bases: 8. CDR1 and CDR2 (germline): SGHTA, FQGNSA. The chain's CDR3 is CASSRSGGAVDTQYF. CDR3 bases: TGTGCCAGCAGTCGGAGCGGGGGGGCCGTAGATACGCAGTATTTT.

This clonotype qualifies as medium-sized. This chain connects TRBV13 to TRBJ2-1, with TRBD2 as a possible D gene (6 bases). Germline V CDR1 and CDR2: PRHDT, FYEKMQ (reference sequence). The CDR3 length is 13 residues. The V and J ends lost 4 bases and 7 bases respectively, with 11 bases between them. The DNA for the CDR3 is TGTGCCAGCAGCTCCAGACTAGGGAATGAGCAGTTCTTC. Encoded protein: CASSSRLGNEQFF.

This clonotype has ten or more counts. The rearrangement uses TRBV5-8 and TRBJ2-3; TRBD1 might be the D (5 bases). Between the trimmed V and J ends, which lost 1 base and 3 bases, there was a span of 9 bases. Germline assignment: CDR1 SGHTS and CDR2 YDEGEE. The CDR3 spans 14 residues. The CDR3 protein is CASSLQGVTDTQYF. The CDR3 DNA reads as TGTGCCAGCAGCTTGCAAGGGGTTACAGATACGCAGTATTTT. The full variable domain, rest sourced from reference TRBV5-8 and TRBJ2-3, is EAGVTQSPTHLIKTRGQQATLRCSPISGHTSVYWYQQALGLGLQFLLWYDEGEERNRGNFPPRFSGRQFPNYSSELNVNALELEDSALYLCASSLQGVTDTQYFGPGTRLTVL.

The CDR3 region has the DNA TGCAGTGCTGTTACCGGGACTACGTTCACAGATACGCAGTATTTT. It specifies CSAVTGTTFTDTQYF. The chain joins TRBV20-1 to TRBJ2-3; 7 bases line up with TRBD2. The junction had 10 bases not matched to a gene; V was cut back by 5 bases and J by 2 bases. Germline V gives CDR1 DFQATT, CDR2 SNEGSKA (reference sequence). This CDR3 spans 15 amino acids.

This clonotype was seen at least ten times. CDR3 bases: TGTGCCAGTAGTATCTCCAGGGGCGGGGAGCTGTTTTTT. It is translated as CASSISRGGELFF. This rearrangement joins TRBV19 to TRBJ2-2; possibly TRBD1 for D (6 bases). Trimming removed 3 bases from V and 7 bases from J, with 9 bases in between. CDR3 size: 13 residues. CDR1 is LNHDA, CDR2 SQIVND, per germline (reference sequence).

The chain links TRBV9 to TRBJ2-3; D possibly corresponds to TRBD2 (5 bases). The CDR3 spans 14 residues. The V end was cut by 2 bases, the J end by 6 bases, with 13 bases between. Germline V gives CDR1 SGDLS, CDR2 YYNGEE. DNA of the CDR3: TGTGCCAGCAGCGTCCTAGCCACCTCTGATACGCAGTATTTT. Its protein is CASSVLATSDTQYF.

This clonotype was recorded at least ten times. CDR3 region: CASSYSRGGGEQFF. The CDR3 coding sequence is TGTGCCAGCAGTTACTCGAGGGGGGGTGGGGAGCAGTTCTTC. The gene calls are TRBV6-6 and TRBJ2-1; the D gene is possibly TRBD2 (7 bases). Germline-derived CDR1 and CDR2 are MNHNY and SVGAGI (reference sequence). The germline V and J ends were trimmed by 0 bases and 10 bases, with 13 bases remaining between them. The CDR3 totals 14 residues.

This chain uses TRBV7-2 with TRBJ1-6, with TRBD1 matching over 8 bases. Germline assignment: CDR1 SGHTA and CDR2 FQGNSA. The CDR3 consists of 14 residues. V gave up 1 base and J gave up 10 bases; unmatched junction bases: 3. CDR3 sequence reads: CASSLEQGDSPLHF. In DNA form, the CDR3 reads TGTGCCAGCAGCTTAGAACAGGGGGACTCACCCCTCCACTTT.

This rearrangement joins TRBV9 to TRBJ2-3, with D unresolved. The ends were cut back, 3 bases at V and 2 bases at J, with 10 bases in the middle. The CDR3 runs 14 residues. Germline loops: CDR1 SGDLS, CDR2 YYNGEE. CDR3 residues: CASSEWGNTDTQYF. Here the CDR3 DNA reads TGTGCCAGCAGCGAATGGGGAAACACAGATACGCAGTATTTT.

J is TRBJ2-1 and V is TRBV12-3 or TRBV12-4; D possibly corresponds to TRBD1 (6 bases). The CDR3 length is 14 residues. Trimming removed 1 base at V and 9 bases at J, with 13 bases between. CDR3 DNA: TGTGCCAGCAGTTTAGGGACAGTAAGGAGTGAGCAGTTCTTC. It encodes CASSLGTVRSEQFF.

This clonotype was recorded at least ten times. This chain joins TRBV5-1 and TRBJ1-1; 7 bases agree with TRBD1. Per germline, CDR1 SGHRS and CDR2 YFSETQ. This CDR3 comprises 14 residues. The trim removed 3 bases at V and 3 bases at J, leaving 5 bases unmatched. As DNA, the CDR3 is TGCGCCAGCAGCTCCGCAGGGGGATACACTGAAGCTTTCTTT. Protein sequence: CASSSAGGYTEAFF.

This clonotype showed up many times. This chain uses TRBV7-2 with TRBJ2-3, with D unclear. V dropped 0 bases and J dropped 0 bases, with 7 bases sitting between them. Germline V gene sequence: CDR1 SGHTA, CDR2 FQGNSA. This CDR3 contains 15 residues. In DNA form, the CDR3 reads TGTGCCAGCAGCTTAGCAGGGCGGAGCACAGATACGCAGTATTTT. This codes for CASSLAGRSTDTQYF. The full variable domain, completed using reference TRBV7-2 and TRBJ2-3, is GAGVSQSPSNKVTEKGKDVELRCDPISGHTALYWYRQSLGQGLEFLIYFQGNSAPDKSGLPSDRFSAERTGGSVSTLTIQRTQQEDSAVYLCASSLAGRSTDTQYFGPGTRLTVL.

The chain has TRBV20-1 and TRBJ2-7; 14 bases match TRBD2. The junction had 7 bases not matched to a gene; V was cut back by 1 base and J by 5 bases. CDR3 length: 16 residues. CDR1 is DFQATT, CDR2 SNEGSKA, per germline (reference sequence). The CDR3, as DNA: TGCAGTGCTAGAGCTTCGACTAGCGGGGGGGCCAACGAGCAGTACTTC. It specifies CSARASTSGGANEQYF.

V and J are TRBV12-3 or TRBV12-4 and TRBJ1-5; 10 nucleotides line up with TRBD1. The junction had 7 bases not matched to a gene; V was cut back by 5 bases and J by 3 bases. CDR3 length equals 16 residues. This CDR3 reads CASSPGDRGNNQPQHF. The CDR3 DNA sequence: TGTGCCAGCAGTCCCGGGGACAGGGGAAACAATCAGCCCCAGCATTTT.

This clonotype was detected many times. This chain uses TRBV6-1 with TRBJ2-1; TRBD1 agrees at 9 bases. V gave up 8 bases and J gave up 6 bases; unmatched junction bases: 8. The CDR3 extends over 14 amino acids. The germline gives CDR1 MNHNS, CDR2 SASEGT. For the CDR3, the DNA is TGTGCCAGCTCTGGGGACAGGGTGGTCAATGAGCAGTTCTTC. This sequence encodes CASSGDRVVNEQFF.